This is a list of T cell receptor beta chains from one sample in a study of identical twins. TCRdb re-called the 5' RACE reads with MiXCR, one entry per CDR3 protein. The table lists approximately 350,000 distinct CDR3 sequences, 9% to 15% of them singletons, with just over 7% in the top ten. These data also formed part of another study, on yellow fever vaccine responses in identical twins.

Sequencing was carried out using CD8+ T cells sorted from blood. The receptors stem from a woman aged 18-29 years in good health. Both conserved end residues are part of each CDR3. Fields, in order: D gene, V gene, clone size, J gene, CDR3 DNA, CDR3 protein. A D gene is named only where the DNA matches it firmly. Some rows have no size entry. The others give once, few or many, or a class for an expanded clone.

d_gene: NA; v_gene: TRBV27; abundance: NA; j_gene: TRBJ2-1; CDR3nt: TGTGCCAGCAGTGATCTAAGCGAGGCTTTTGGGAATGAGCAGTTCTTC; CDR3aa: CASSDLSEAFGNEQFF
d_gene: NA; v_gene: TRBV15; abundance: NA; j_gene: TRBJ2-2; CDR3nt: TGTGCCACCAGCGGAAGGGACACCCTTTCCGGGGAGCTGTTTTTT; CDR3aa: CATSGRDTLSGELFF
d_gene: NA; v_gene: TRBV9; abundance: NA; j_gene: TRBJ2-1; CDR3nt: TGTGCCAGCAGCATCGGGAGCTCCTACAATGAGCAGTTCTTC; CDR3aa: CASSIGSSYNEQFF
d_gene: NA; v_gene: TRBV28; abundance: once; j_gene: TRBJ1-1; CDR3nt: TGTGCCAGCAGTTCCCCCCAGACTTTGGGTACTGAAGCTTTCTTT; CDR3aa: CASSSPQTLGTEAFF
d_gene: NA; v_gene: TRBV20-1; abundance: few; j_gene: TRBJ2-2; CDR3nt: TGCAGTGCTAGTGATGCGCAACGGGGCGGGGAGCTGTTTTTT; CDR3aa: CSASDAQRGGELFF
d_gene: NA; v_gene: TRBV7-9; abundance: many; j_gene: TRBJ2-3; CDR3nt: TGTGCCAGCAGCTTATTAGGTGATACGCAGTATTTT; CDR3aa: CASSLLGDTQYF
d_gene: TRBD2; v_gene: TRBV3-1; abundance: many; j_gene: TRBJ2-3; CDR3nt: TGTGCCAGCAGCCAAGATACGCTAGCGGGAGCAGAAGATACGCAGTATTTT; CDR3aa: CASSQDTLAGAEDTQYF
d_gene: NA; v_gene: TRBV5-1; abundance: many; j_gene: TRBJ2-1; CDR3nt: TGCGCCAGCAGCGTCGGACAGAGCTCCTACAATGAGCAGTTCTTC; CDR3aa: CASSVGQSSYNEQFF
d_gene: TRBD1; v_gene: TRBV5-1; abundance: few; j_gene: TRBJ1-4; CDR3nt: TGCGCCAGCAGCGCGGGACAGGGTGAGGAAAAACTGTTTTTT; CDR3aa: CASSAGQGEEKLFF
d_gene: NA; v_gene: TRBV12-3/TRBV12-4; abundance: many; j_gene: TRBJ2-1; CDR3nt: TGTGCCAGCACCAAGGTCGGGAGCGGCTACAATGAGCAGTTCTTC; CDR3aa: CASTKVGSGYNEQFF
d_gene: NA; v_gene: TRBV7-9; abundance: few; j_gene: TRBJ2-3; CDR3nt: TGTGCCAGCAGCTCCGGTTGGGCCGACACAGATACGCAGTATTTT; CDR3aa: CASSSGWADTDTQYF
d_gene: NA; v_gene: TRBV28; abundance: few; j_gene: TRBJ2-7; CDR3nt: TGTGCCACTGCAGGGGAATTGGCGGGCTACGAGCAGTACTTC; CDR3aa: CATAGELAGYEQYF
d_gene: NA; v_gene: TRBV20-1; abundance: few; j_gene: TRBJ2-2; CDR3nt: TGCAGTGCTAGATTGAACACCGGGGAGCTGTTTTTT; CDR3aa: CSARLNTGELFF
d_gene: NA; v_gene: TRBV6-2/TRBV6-3; abundance: NA; j_gene: TRBJ2-3; CDR3nt: TGTGCCAGCAGCCCGGGGGGAGGGGGTACGCAGTATTTT; CDR3aa: CASSPGGGGTQYF
d_gene: NA; v_gene: TRBV4-1; abundance: few; j_gene: TRBJ1-5; CDR3nt: TGCGCCAGCAGCCAAGCATCAGAGGGACGTCAGCCCCAGCATTTT; CDR3aa: CASSQASEGRQPQHF
d_gene: NA; v_gene: TRBV12-3/TRBV12-4; abundance: few; j_gene: TRBJ2-3; CDR3nt: TGTGCCAGCAGTCCTTCCCCCCCAGATACGCAGTATTTT; CDR3aa: CASSPSPPDTQYF
d_gene: TRBD2; v_gene: TRBV20-1; abundance: few; j_gene: TRBJ2-1; CDR3nt: TGCAGTGCTCAATTAGCGGGGTTTAGCAATGAGCAGTTCTTC; CDR3aa: CSAQLAGFSNEQFF
d_gene: TRBD1; v_gene: TRBV20-1; abundance: few; j_gene: TRBJ1-2; CDR3nt: TGCAGTGCCCAGGGACAGGGGTATGGCTACACCTTC; CDR3aa: CSAQGQGYGYTF
d_gene: TRBD2; v_gene: TRBV29-1; abundance: NA; j_gene: TRBJ2-1; CDR3nt: TGCAGCGTCGTACTAGCGGGGACCCTCTCCAATGAGCAGTTCTTC; CDR3aa: CSVVLAGTLSNEQFF
d_gene: TRBD2; v_gene: TRBV10-3; abundance: NA; j_gene: TRBJ2-2; CDR3nt: TGTGCCATCAGTGAGCCCGTTTACTCGGCGAGCGGGGGGCTGAACACCGGGGAGCTGTTTTTT; CDR3aa: CAISEPVYSASGGLNTGELFF
d_gene: NA; v_gene: TRBV10-3; abundance: NA; j_gene: TRBJ2-2; CDR3nt: TGTGCCATCAGTGAAGGGGGATACACCGGGGAGCTGTTTTTT; CDR3aa: CAISEGGYTGELFF
d_gene: NA; v_gene: TRBV4-1; abundance: many; j_gene: TRBJ1-2; CDR3nt: TGCGCCAGCAGCCAAGGGAGTTCCTATGGCTACACCTTC; CDR3aa: CASSQGSSYGYTF
d_gene: TRBD1; v_gene: TRBV7-2; abundance: few; j_gene: TRBJ2-1; CDR3nt: TGTGCCAGCAGAACGACAGGGCTGAACAATGAGCAGTTCTTC; CDR3aa: CASRTTGLNNEQFF
d_gene: NA; v_gene: TRBV7-9; abundance: few; j_gene: TRBJ1-2; CDR3nt: TGTGCCAGCAGCTTAATTCAGGACAGTCTGTATGGCTACACCTTC; CDR3aa: CASSLIQDSLYGYTF
d_gene: NA; v_gene: TRBV7-2; abundance: NA; j_gene: TRBJ2-7; CDR3nt: TGTGCCAGCAGCTGGGACCGTGGCTCCTACGAGCAGTACTTC; CDR3aa: CASSWDRGSYEQYF
d_gene: NA; v_gene: TRBV4-1; abundance: many; j_gene: TRBJ1-1; CDR3nt: TGCGCCAGCAGCCAAGGGGGGTGGGACACTGAAGCTTTCTTT; CDR3aa: CASSQGGWDTEAFF
d_gene: NA; v_gene: TRBV20-1; abundance: few; j_gene: TRBJ2-1; CDR3nt: TGCGGAGCCCGGGGACGGAACGAAAATGAGCAGTTCTTC; CDR3aa: CGARGRNENEQFF
d_gene: NA; v_gene: TRBV2; abundance: once; j_gene: TRBJ2-7; CDR3nt: TGTGCCAGCACACGGATGGGGACTCACACCTCCTACGAGCAGTACTTC; CDR3aa: CASTRMGTHTSYEQYF
d_gene: NA; v_gene: TRBV20-1; abundance: many; j_gene: TRBJ2-1; CDR3nt: TGCAGTGCTAGAGATTTGGTACGGAGCTCCTACAATGAGCAGTTCTTC; CDR3aa: CSARDLVRSSYNEQFF
d_gene: NA; v_gene: TRBV10-2; abundance: NA; j_gene: TRBJ2-7; CDR3nt: TGCGCCAGCAGTGAGTCGCCCAAATCCTACGAGCAGTACTTC; CDR3aa: CASSESPKSYEQYF
d_gene: NA; v_gene: TRBV7-9; abundance: NA; j_gene: TRBJ2-4; CDR3nt: TGTGCCAGCAGCTCCGTCATGGAGGGAGCCAAAAACATTCAGTACTTC; CDR3aa: CASSSVMEGAKNIQYF
d_gene: TRBD1; v_gene: TRBV20-1; abundance: NA; j_gene: TRBJ1-1; CDR3nt: TGCAGTGCTAGAGATCCCGGACAGGCTTTGAACACTGAAGCTTTCTTT; CDR3aa: CSARDPGQALNTEAFF
d_gene: NA; v_gene: TRBV2; abundance: NA; j_gene: TRBJ2-1; CDR3nt: TGTGCCGTTTTAAGTGCACGTAATGAGCAGTTCTTC; CDR3aa: CAVLSARNEQFF